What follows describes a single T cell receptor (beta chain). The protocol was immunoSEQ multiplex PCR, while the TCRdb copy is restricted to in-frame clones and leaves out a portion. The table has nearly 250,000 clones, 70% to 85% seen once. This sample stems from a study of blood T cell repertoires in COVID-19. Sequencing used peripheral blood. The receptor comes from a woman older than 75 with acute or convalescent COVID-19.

The CDR3 sequence: CASSMEGTSQPQHF. The CDR3 DNA reads TGTGCCAGTAGTATGGAGGGGACGAGTCAGCCCCAGCATTTT. This chain uses TRBV19 with TRBJ1-5; possible D gene TRBD1, 5 bases. The ends were cut back, 3 bases at V and 6 bases at J, with 12 bases in the middle. The CDR3 runs 14 residues. Germline CDR1 LNHDA, CDR2 SQIVND (reference sequence).